One and the same sample provided the 32 T cell receptor beta chains below, sequenced in a study of neurological immune-mediated disorders. TCRdb processed the 5' RACE reads anew with MiXCR; each CDR3 protein has one entry. The data show about 41,000 distinct CDR3 sequences, with roughly 14% seen just once and approximately 3.6% held by the top ten. The specimen was CD4+ T cells from blood. Every receptor here comes from a woman aged 60-70 years with HTLV-1-associated myelopathy (HAM/TSP).

The rearrangement uses TRBV5-4 and TRBJ1-2; D unclear. Germline CDR1 is SGHNT and CDR2 is YYREEE (reference sequence). This CDR3 comprises 14 residues. V was clipped by 0 bases and J by 2 bases, with 8 bases between them. The DNA of the CDR3 is TGTGCCAGCAGCTTGGCAGGACGGAACTATGGCTACACCTTC. Translating gives CASSLAGRNYGYTF.

As to this clonotype: A much larger clone sits a single nucleotide away, making a read error possible. The rearrangement joins TRBV7-2 to TRBJ1-2, with D possibly TRBD1 on 5 matching bases. CDR3 size: 13 residues. Per the germline V gene, CDR1 is SGHTA and CDR2 is FQGNSA. The CDR3 here is CASSSQGTYCYTF. Here the CDR3 DNA reads TGTGCCAGCAGCTCCCAGGGTACCTATTGCTACACCTTC. The full variable domain, rest sourced from reference TRBV7-2 and TRBJ1-2, is GAGVSQSPSNKVTEKGKDVELRCDPISGHTALYWYRQSLGQGLEFLIYFQGNSAPDKSGLPSDRFSAERTGGSVSTLTIQRTQQEDSAVYLCASSSQGTYCYTFGSGTRLTVV.

The V gene is TRBV29-1, the J gene TRBJ2-7; D could derive from TRBD1 or TRBD2 (6 bases each). V lost 1 base to trimming and J lost 6 bases, with 16 bases between them. The CDR3 runs 14 residues. Germline-derived CDR1 and CDR2 are SQVTM and ANQGSEA. This CDR3 is CSVEVRWGASEQYF. CDR3 in DNA: TGCAGCGTTGAAGTTAGGTGGGGGGCCAGCGAGCAGTACTTC.

A word on this clonotype: Germline is not matched at one junction end, which may reflect a read error. V usage is TRBV5-1 and J usage is TRBJ1-1, with D unclear. The CDR3 contains 14 residues. Germline lookup yields CDR1 SGHRS and CDR2 YFSETQ. The CDR3 DNA reads TGCGCCAGCAGCTTGGTTACACCGGCGACTGAAGCTTTATTT. Protein: CASSLVTPATEALF.

This clonotype was counted at least ten times. V usage is TRBV18 and J usage is TRBJ1-1, with D maybe TRBD1 (6 bases). The germline V and J ends were trimmed by 3 bases and 1 base, with 12 bases remaining between them. There are 15 residues in the CDR3. Per germline, CDR1 KGHSH and CDR2 LQKENI. CDR3: CASSPQGLQNTEAFF. As DNA, the CDR3 is TGTGCCAGCTCACCCCAGGGGTTGCAGAACACTGAAGCTTTCTTT.

The chain uses TRBV6-1 and TRBJ2-5, with 12 positions matching TRBD2. After removal of 6 bases from V and 5 bases from J, the junction contained 7 bases not matched to a gene. The CDR3 spans 15 residues. Germline V CDR1 and CDR2: MNHNS, SASEGT. As DNA, the CDR3 is TGTGCCAGCAGCGGACTAGCGGGGTCCATCGAGACCCAGTACTTC. Its translation is CASSGLAGSIETQYF.

Turning to this clonotype: A much larger clone differs by one base, so this may be a read error. The V gene is TRBV29-1, the J gene TRBJ1-5, with a possible D match to TRBD1 (5 bases). Per germline, CDR1 SQVTM and CDR2 ANQGSEA. The CDR3 has 13 residues. DNA of the CDR3: TGCAGCGTAGCGGGGGAACTTGGGCAGCCCCAGAATTTT. Residues: CSVAGELGQPQNF.

This clonotype has at least ten counts. V and J are TRBV5-1 and TRBJ2-3; D might be TRBD2 (5 bases). Germline-derived CDR1 and CDR2 are SGHRS and YFSETQ. With 0 bases removed from V and 0 bases from J, the gap between germline ends came to 11 bases. This CDR3 has 16 residues. CDR3 DNA: TGCGCCAGCAGCTTGGGGGCTAGCATTAGCACAGATACGCAGTATTTT. Translated, it gives CASSLGASISTDTQYF. The full variable domain, its missing parts supplied by reference TRBV5-1 and TRBJ2-3, is KAGVTQTPRYLIKTRGQQVTLSCSPISGHRSVSWYQQTPGQGLQFLFEYFSETQRNKGNFPGRFSGRQFSNSRSEMNVSTLELGDSALYLCASSLGASISTDTQYFGPGTRLTVL.

In its sample, this clonotype was seen many times. The chain links TRBV7-8 to TRBJ2-5, with 7 bases aligning to TRBD1. With 5 bases clipped from V and 6 bases from J, the junction kept 15 bases outside the gene matches. CDR1 is SGHVS, CDR2 FQNEAQ, per germline. The CDR3 totals 16 residues. In DNA form, the CDR3 reads TGTGCCAGCAGCCCACCCCCCGGGACAGTTGGAAAGACCCAGTACTTC. Its protein is CASSPPPGTVGKTQYF.

This clonotype was seen more than once but under ten times. The chain combines TRBV3-1 with TRBJ2-3; 8 bases line up with TRBD2. This CDR3 contains 16 residues. V lost 4 bases, J lost 5 bases, and 11 bases stayed unmatched. Germline CDR1 LGHDT, CDR2 YNNKEL (reference sequence). For the CDR3, the DNA is TGTGCCAGCAGCCCCGTGGGAGAGCGGGGGATAGATACGCAGTATTTT. Residues: CASSPVGERGIDTQYF.

This clonotype has at least ten counts. V gene TRBV29-1 combines with J gene TRBJ2-7, with TRBD1 matching over 7 bases. V shed 4 bases and J 4 bases; nucleotides not matched to a gene: 7. The CDR3 consists of 13 residues. Germline CDR1 SQVTM, CDR2 ANQGSEA. The CDR3 nucleotides read TGCAGCGTTGGGCAGGGGGTAATTTACGAGCAGTACTTC. Amino acid sequence: CSVGQGVIYEQYF.

In this sample, this clonotype turned up many times. The V gene is TRBV5-5, the J gene TRBJ2-3, with TRBD2 as a possible D gene (5 bases). V lost 0 bases and J 5 bases, leaving 13 bases between the germline ends. Germline V gene lookup returns CDR1 SGHKS and CDR2 YYEKEE (reference sequence). The CDR3 covers 15 residues. The CDR3 nucleotides read TGTGCCAGCAGCTTGGGGGTGGGCCGGGGAGATACGCAGTATTTT. Encoded protein: CASSLGVGRGDTQYF.

This clonotype was detected ten times or more. J is TRBJ2-3 and V is TRBV20-1, with 8 bases identical to TRBD1. Germline values: CDR1 DFQATT, CDR2 SNEGSKA (reference sequence). CDR3 size: 14 residues. The V and J ends lost 3 bases and 2 bases, in that order; junction bases with no gene match: 4. The CDR3 loop reads CSARYQGATDTQYF. The CDR3 region has the DNA TGCAGTGCTAGGTACCAGGGGGCCACAGATACGCAGTATTTT.

This clonotype was seen just once. The V call is TRBV20-1, the J call TRBJ2-3; weak D call: TRBD2 (7 bases). There are 15 residues in the CDR3. The V gene's germline CDR1 is DFQATT and CDR2 SNEGSKA (reference sequence). V lost 6 bases, J lost 1 base, and 17 bases lay in between. CDR3 protein: CSATSGGPRTDTQYF. The CDR3 coding sequence is TGCAGTGCCACGTCGGGGGGCCCCCGCACAGATACGCAGTATTTT.

This clonotype has ten or more counts. The CDR3 DNA reads as TGTGCCATCAGTGAGTCCGGACAGGGCGACCAGTACTTC. Its protein is CAISESGQGDQYF. The chain links TRBV10-3 to TRBJ2-4, with 8 bases identical to TRBD1. In germline, CDR1 is ENHRY, CDR2 SYGVKD. With V trimmed by 0 bases and J by 13 bases, 5 bases remained unmatched. The length of the CDR3 is 13 residues.

The chain is built from TRBV11-3 and TRBJ1-1; possibly TRBD1 for D (5 bases). Trimming removed 1 base at V and 1 base at J, with 7 bases between. The CDR3 contains 14 residues. Germline values: CDR1 SGHNT, CDR2 YENEEA. The CDR3 coding sequence is TGTGCCAGCAGCTTAGGGCAGGGGAACACTGAAGCTTTCTTT. Translation gives CASSLGQGNTEAFF.

This clonotype showed up many times. The chain joins TRBV27 to TRBJ1-1; possible D gene TRBD1, 6 bases. The germline gives CDR1 MNHEY, CDR2 SMNVEV (reference sequence). Trimming removed 8 bases at V and 11 bases at J, with 21 bases between. The CDR3 runs to 13 residues. The CDR3 here is CASRQQGANTAFF. The CDR3 region has the DNA TGTGCCAGCCGGCAACAGGGCGCCAACACGGCTTTCTTT.

This clonotype was detected ten times or more. The chain links TRBV9 to TRBJ2-1; 10 bases map to TRBD1. Unmatched junction bases numbered 4, after V lost 0 bases and J lost 4 bases. Germline CDR1 reads SGDLS; CDR2 reads YYNGEE. The CDR3 sequence is 16 residues long. The CDR3 DNA follows: TGTGCCAGCAGCGTAGCGGGACAGGGGAGTTACAATGAGCAGTTCTTC. This gives the protein CASSVAGQGSYNEQFF. The full variable domain, rest sourced from reference TRBV9 and TRBJ2-1, is DSGVTQTPKHLITATGQRVTLRCSPRSGDLSVYWYQQSLDQGLQFLIQYYNGEERAKGNILERFSAQQFPDLHSELNLSSLELGDSALYFCASSVAGQGSYNEQFFGPGTRLTVL.

V is TRBV12-3 or TRBV12-4 and J is TRBJ2-5; 7 bases fit TRBD2. The trim removed 5 bases at V and 5 bases at J, leaving 2 bases unmatched. This CDR3 spans 12 amino acids. This CDR3 is CASSPRGETQYF. DNA of the CDR3: TGTGCCAGCAGTCCGCGGGGGGAGACCCAGTACTTC.

A note on this clonotype: A read error is possible here, since a much larger clone lies one base away. The rearrangement links TRBV7-8 to TRBJ1-3, with D uncertain. CDR3 length equals 13 residues. CDR1 is SGHVS, CDR2 FQNEAQ, per germline. The CDR3: CAGSVQSGNTIYF. The CDR3 DNA reads as TGTGCCGGCAGCGTACAGTCGGGAAACACCATATATTTT.

This clonotype was detected ten times or more. The gene calls are TRBV6-2 or TRBV6-3 and TRBJ2-1; TRBD2 might be the D (5 bases). The CDR3 is 16 residues long. V shed 5 bases and J shed 5 bases, with 19 bases lying between them. CDR1 is MNHEY and CDR2 is SVGEGT in the germline V gene. DNA for the CDR3: TGTGCCAGCAGTCCCTTTCGGACTCTCCTTCACAATGAGCAGTTCTTC. Translated: CASSPFRTLLHNEQFF.

The chain recombines TRBV18 with TRBJ1-1; 10 bases are a match to TRBD1. J was trimmed by 4 bases and V by 6 bases; bases with no gene match: 8. Germline V lookup: CDR1 KGHSH, CDR2 LQKENI. The length of the CDR3 is 15 residues. The CDR3 sequence is CASSETWTGGTEAFF. CDR3 in DNA: TGTGCCAGCTCGGAAACTTGGACAGGGGGCACTGAAGCTTTCTTT. Looking up the rest from reference TRBV18 and TRBJ1-1 gives the full variable domain: NAGVMQNPRHLVRRRGQEARLRCSPMKGHSHVYWYRQLPEEGLKFMVYLQKENIIDESGMPKERFSAEFPKEGPSILRIQQVVRGDSAAYFCASSETWTGGTEAFFGQGTRLTVV.

As for this clonotype: Germline is not matched at one junction end, which may reflect a read error. The CDR3: CASSHVLNQGQALYVYTF. The CDR3 DNA sequence: TGTGCCAGCAGCCACGTATTAAACCAAGGACAGGCCCTCTATGTCTACACCTTC. This chain uses TRBV11-2 with TRBJ1-2, with 7 bases matching TRBD1. CDR3 size: 18 residues. The germline gives CDR1 SGHAT, CDR2 FQNNGV.

Many counts were recorded for this clonotype. The V gene is TRBV6-5, the J gene TRBJ1-1; weak D call: TRBD1 (6 bases). The CDR3 sequence is 16 residues long. The V and J ends lost 3 bases and 0 bases respectively, with 14 bases between them. Per germline, CDR1 MNHEY and CDR2 SVGAGI. The CDR3 DNA is TGTGCCAGCAGTTATGGAGGGGGACGGATGAACACTGAAGCTTTCTTT. This gives the protein CASSYGGGRMNTEAFF.

This clonotype was counted ten times or more. J is TRBJ2-3 and V is TRBV7-2; 9 bases line up with TRBD2. CDR1 SGHTA and CDR2 FQGNSA come from the germline V gene. The CDR3 loop spans 14 amino acids. With 5 bases clipped from V and 4 bases from J, the junction kept 4 bases outside the gene matches. The chain's CDR3 is CASSPGLASDTQYF. The CDR3 DNA is TGTGCCAGCAGCCCGGGACTAGCATCAGATACGCAGTATTTT.

At least ten counts were recorded for this clonotype. V and J are TRBV5-1 and TRBJ2-1; 7 bases agree with TRBD2. Germline V gives CDR1 SGHRS, CDR2 YFSETQ. The CDR3 runs 12 residues. With 0 bases clipped from V and 12 bases from J, the junction kept 3 bases outside the gene matches. The CDR3 nucleotides read TGCGCCAGCAGCTTGGGGGAGGGCGGGCAGTTCTTC. Its protein is CASSLGEGGQFF.

This clonotype was seen ten or more times. The chain carries TRBV7-9 and TRBJ2-7; 8 nucleotides agree with TRBD1. J gave up 2 bases and V 1 base, and 4 bases lay outside the gene matches. The CDR3 totals 15 residues. Germline V gene data show CDR1 as SEHNR and CDR2 as FQNEAQ (reference sequence). CDR3 loop: CASSLGQGAAYEQYF. The CDR3 DNA reads TGTGCCAGCAGCTTAGGTCAGGGGGCCGCCTACGAGCAGTACTTC.

This clonotype was seen repeatedly, ten times or more. The V and J genes are TRBV5-1 and TRBJ2-2; D possibly corresponds to TRBD2 (7 bases). V lost 4 bases to trimming and J lost 3 bases, with 16 bases between them. CDR1 and CDR2 (germline): SGHRS, YFSETQ. This CDR3 has 16 amino acids. The CDR3 sequence is CASSNLGGPDTGELFF. The DNA for the CDR3 is TGCGCCAGCAGCAACCTGGGGGGGCCGGACACCGGGGAGCTGTTTTTT. The full variable domain, completed using reference TRBV5-1 and TRBJ2-2, is KAGVTQTPRYLIKTRGQQVTLSCSPISGHRSVSWYQQTPGQGLQFLFEYFSETQRNKGNFPGRFSGRQFSNSRSEMNVSTLELGDSALYLCASSNLGGPDTGELFFGEGSRLTVL.

Note on this clonotype: Because the CDR3's place on the DNA is in doubt, the DNA is left out and the CDR3 is given as listed by TCRdb. The CDR3 protein is CASSFYICSARAGGPAGGIPEQYF. J is TRBJ2-7 and V is TRBV5-1; the D call TRBD2 from the table was never checked on the DNA. The CDR3 length is 24 residues, termini included. CDR1 SGHRS and CDR2 YFSETQ come from the germline V gene.

Within the sample, this clonotype is medium-sized. The chain combines TRBV5-1 with TRBJ1-1; the match to TRBD1 covers 10 bases. Germline V gene lookup returns CDR1 SGHRS and CDR2 YFSETQ. Trimming cost V 3 bases and J 2 bases; bases outside gene matches: 10. The CDR3 is made up of 17 amino acids. The CDR3 DNA reads as TGCGCCAGCAGCTCAGGGACAGGGGCCATGAGAAACACTGAAGCTTTCTTT. The encoded protein is CASSSGTGAMRNTEAFF.

In this sample, this clonotype turned up many times. CDR3 coding DNA: TGTGCCAGCAGTTTGTTCGGACAACCGAACACTGAAGCTTTCTTT. Its translation is CASSLFGQPNTEAFF. The V and J genes are TRBV12-3 or TRBV12-4 and TRBJ1-1, with a tentative D call TRBD1 (5 bases). This CDR3 is 15 amino acids long. Trimming shortened V by 3 bases and J by 1 base, and 12 bases separated the two germline ends.

Many counts were recorded for this clonotype. This chain joins TRBV6-5 and TRBJ2-2; D call uncertain. V was shortened by 5 bases and J by 1 base, with 8 bases between the two germline ends. Looked up from germline, CDR1 is MNHEY and CDR2 is SVGAGI. The CDR3 length is 14 residues. CDR3 nucleotides: TGTGCCAGCAGTCTCCAACGGAACACCGGGGAGCTGTTTTTT. It translates to CASSLQRNTGELFF.